This TCR beta chain was recovered during a study of beta chain features in type 1 diabetes. General study findings and limits: Shorter TCRB CDR3s, moderately but significantly so, marked every one of the four CD4+ subsets in Type 1 diabetes patients.

To note about this clone: The antigen remains undetermined.

CDR1 and CDR2 from the germline V gene are MNHEY and SVGAGI. Unmatched junction bases numbered 9, after V lost 6 bases and J lost 6 bases. This CDR3 has 15 residues. The investigators reverse transcribed all of the isolated RNA, so they sequenced expressed TCRB transcripts. Read counts averaged approximately 3.5 million for samples of naive, central memory and regulatory T cells. Method: immunoSEQ multiplex PCR; TCRdb's copy keeps in-frame clones and lacks some. The sample yields around 310,000 clones, roughly 13% seen once. The sequenced material came from naive CD4+ T cells from blood. The source of this sequence is a woman aged 18-29 years with type 1 diabetes. This chain links TRBV6-5 with TRBJ2-5; 11 bases line up with TRBD2. CDR3 in amino acids: CASRRLAGGEKTQYF. In nucleotides, the CDR3 is TGTGCCAGCAGGCGGCTAGCGGGGGGCGAGAAGACCCAGTACTTC.